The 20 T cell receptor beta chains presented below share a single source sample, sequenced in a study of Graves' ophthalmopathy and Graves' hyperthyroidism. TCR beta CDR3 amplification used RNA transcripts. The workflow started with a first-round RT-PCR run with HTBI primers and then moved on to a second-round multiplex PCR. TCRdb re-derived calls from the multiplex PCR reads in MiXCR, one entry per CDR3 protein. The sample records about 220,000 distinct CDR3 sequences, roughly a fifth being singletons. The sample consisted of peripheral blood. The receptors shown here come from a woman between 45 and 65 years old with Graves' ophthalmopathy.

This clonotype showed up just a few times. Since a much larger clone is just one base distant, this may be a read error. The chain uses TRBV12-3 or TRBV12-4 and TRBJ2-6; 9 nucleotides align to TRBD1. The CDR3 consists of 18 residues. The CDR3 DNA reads TGTGCCAGCAGTTTCCGACAGGGGGGCAACTCTGTGGCCAACGTCCTGACTTTC. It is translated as CASSFRQGGNSVANVLTF.

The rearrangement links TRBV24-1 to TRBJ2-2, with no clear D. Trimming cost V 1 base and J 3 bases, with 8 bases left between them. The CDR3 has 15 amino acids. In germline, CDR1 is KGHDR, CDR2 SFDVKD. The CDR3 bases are TGTGCCACCAGTGATTTTGAGCGCGACACCGGGGAGCTGTTTTTT. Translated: CATSDFERDTGELFF.

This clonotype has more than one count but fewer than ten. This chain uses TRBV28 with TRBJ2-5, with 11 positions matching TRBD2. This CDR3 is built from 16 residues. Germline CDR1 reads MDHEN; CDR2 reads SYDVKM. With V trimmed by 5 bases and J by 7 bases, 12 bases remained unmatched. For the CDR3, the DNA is TGTGCCAGCAGTCCCCTCGGAGGTAGCGGGGGGGTGACCCAGTACTTC. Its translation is CASSPLGGSGGVTQYF. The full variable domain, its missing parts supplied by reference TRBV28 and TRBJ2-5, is DVKVTQSSRYLVKRTGEKVFLECVQDMDHENMFWYRQDPGLGLRLIYFSYDVKMKEKGDIPEGYSVSREKKERFSLILESASTNQTSMYLCASSPLGGSGGVTQYFGPGTRLLVL.

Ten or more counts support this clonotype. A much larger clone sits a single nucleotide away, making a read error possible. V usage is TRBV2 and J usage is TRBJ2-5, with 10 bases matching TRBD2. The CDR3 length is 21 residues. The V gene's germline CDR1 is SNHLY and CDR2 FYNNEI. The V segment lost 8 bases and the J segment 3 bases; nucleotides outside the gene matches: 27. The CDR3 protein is CASLTPLSAGGPIGIKETQYF. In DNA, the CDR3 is TGTGCCAGCCTCACGCCCCTGTCAGCGGGAGGGCCGATTGGGATCAAAGAGACCCAGTACTTC.

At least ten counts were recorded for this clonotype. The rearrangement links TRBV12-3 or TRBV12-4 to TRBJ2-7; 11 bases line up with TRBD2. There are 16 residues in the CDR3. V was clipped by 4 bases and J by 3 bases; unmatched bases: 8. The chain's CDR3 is CASSSYSTSGSYEQYF. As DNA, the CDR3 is TGTGCCAGCAGTTCCTACAGTACTAGCGGGAGCTACGAGCAGTACTTC.

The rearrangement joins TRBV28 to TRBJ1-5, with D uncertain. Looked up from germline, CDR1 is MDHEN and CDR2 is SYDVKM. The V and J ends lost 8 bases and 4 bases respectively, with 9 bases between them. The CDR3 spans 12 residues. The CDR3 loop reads CASQTTNQPQHF. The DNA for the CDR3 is TGTGCCAGCCAGACAACGAATCAGCCCCAGCATTTT. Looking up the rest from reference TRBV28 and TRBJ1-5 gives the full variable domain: DVKVTQSSRYLVKRTGEKVFLECVQDMDHENMFWYRQDPGLGLRLIYFSYDVKMKEKGDIPEGYSVSREKKERFSLILESASTNQTSMYLCASQTTNQPQHFGDGTRLSIL.

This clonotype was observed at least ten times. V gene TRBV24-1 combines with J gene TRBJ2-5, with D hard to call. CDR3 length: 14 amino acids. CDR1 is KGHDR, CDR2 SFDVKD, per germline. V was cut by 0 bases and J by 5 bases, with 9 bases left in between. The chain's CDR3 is CATSDLRLGETQYF. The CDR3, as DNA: TGTGCCACCAGTGATTTGCGGCTTGGGGAGACCCAGTACTTC.

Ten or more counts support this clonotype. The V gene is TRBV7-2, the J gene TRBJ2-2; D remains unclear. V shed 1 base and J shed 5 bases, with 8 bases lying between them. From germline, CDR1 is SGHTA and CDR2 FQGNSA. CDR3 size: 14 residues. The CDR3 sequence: CASSLVVQTGELFF. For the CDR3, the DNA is TGTGCCAGCAGCTTAGTGGTTCAAACCGGGGAGCTGTTTTTT.

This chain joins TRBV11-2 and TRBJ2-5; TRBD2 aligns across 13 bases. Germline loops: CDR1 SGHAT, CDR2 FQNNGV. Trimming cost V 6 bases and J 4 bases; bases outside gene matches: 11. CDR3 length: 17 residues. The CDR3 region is CASSPGTSGNGGETQYF. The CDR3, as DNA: TGTGCCAGCAGTCCCGGGACTAGCGGGAACGGGGGAGAGACCCAGTACTTC.

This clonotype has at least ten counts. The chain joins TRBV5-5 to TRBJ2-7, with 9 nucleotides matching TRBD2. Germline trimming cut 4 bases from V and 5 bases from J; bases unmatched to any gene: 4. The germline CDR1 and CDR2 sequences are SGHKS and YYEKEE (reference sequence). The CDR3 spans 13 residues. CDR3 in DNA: TGTGCCAGCAGCCGGACTAGCGCTCACGAGCAGTACTTC. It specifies CASSRTSAHEQYF.

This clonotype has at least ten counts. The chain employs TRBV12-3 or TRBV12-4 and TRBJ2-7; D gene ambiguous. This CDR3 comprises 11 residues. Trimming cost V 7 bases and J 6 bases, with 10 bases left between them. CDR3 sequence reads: CASKRRGEQYF. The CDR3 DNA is TGTGCCAGCAAGAGACGCGGCGAGCAGTACTTC.

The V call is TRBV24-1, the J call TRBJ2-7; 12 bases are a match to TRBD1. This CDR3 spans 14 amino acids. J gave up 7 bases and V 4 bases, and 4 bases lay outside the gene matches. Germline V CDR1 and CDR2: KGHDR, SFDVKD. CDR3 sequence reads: CATSEGTGGVEQYF. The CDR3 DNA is TGTGCCACCAGTGAGGGGACAGGGGGCGTTGAGCAGTACTTC.

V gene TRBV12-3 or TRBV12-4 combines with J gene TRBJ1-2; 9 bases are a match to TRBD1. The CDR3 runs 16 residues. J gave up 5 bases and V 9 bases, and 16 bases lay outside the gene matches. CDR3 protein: CASTLAQGQGFYGYTF. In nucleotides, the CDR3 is TGTGCCAGTACCCTCGCCCAGGGACAGGGTTTTTATGGCTACACCTTC.

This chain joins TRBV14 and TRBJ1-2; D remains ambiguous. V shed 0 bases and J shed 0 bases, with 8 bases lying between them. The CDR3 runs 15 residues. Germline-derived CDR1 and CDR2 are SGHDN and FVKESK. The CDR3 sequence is CASSQDGRTNYGYTF. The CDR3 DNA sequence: TGTGCCAGCAGCCAAGATGGCAGGACTAACTATGGCTACACCTTC.

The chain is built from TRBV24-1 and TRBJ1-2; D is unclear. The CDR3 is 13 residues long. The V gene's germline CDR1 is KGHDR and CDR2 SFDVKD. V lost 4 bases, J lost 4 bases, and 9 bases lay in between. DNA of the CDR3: TGTGCCACCAGTGACAACGGACTCTATGGCTACACCTTC. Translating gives CATSDNGLYGYTF.

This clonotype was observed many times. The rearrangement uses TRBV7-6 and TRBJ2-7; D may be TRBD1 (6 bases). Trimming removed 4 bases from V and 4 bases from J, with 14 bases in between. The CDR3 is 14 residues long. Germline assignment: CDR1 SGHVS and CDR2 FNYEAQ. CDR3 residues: CASSYRVGPYEQYF. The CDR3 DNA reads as TGTGCCAGCAGCTACAGGGTTGGTCCTTACGAGCAGTACTTC. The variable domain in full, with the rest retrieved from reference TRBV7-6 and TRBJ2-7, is GAGVSQSPRYKVTKRGQDVALRCDPISGHVSLYWYRQALGQGPEFLTYFNYEAQQDKSGLPNDRFSAERPEGSISTLTIQRTEQRDSAMYRCASSYRVGPYEQYFGPGTRLTVT.

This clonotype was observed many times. CDR3 nucleotides: TGTGCCAGCAGCTTAGGCAGGGGGTCGCTGAACACTGAAGCTTTCTTT. Encoded protein: CASSLGRGSLNTEAFF. The chain recombines TRBV13 with TRBJ1-1; TRBD1 aligns across 7 bases. J gave up 0 bases and V 0 bases, and 4 bases lay outside the gene matches. This CDR3 is 16 amino acids long. The germline gives CDR1 PRHDT, CDR2 FYEKMQ (reference sequence).

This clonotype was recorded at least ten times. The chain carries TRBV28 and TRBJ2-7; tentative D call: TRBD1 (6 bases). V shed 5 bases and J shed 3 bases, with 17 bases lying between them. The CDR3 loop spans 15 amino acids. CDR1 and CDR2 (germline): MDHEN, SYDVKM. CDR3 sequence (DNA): TGTGCCAGCAGTGGCTCGACAGGAAAGCTCTACGAGCAGTACTTC. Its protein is CASSGSTGKLYEQYF.

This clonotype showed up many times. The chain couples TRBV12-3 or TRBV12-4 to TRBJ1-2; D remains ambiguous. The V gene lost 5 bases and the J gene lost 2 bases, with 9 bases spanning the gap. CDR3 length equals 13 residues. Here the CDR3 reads CASSHRENYGYTF. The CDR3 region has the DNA TGTGCCAGCAGTCATAGAGAGAACTATGGCTACACCTTC.

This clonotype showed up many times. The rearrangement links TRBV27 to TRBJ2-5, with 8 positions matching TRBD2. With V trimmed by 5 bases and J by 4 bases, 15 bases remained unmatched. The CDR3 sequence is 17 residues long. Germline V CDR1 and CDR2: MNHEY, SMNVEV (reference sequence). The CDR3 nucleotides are TGTGCCAGCAGTCAAACCTTGGTTAGCGGGACCCCAGAGACCCAGTACTTC. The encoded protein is CASSQTLVSGTPETQYF.